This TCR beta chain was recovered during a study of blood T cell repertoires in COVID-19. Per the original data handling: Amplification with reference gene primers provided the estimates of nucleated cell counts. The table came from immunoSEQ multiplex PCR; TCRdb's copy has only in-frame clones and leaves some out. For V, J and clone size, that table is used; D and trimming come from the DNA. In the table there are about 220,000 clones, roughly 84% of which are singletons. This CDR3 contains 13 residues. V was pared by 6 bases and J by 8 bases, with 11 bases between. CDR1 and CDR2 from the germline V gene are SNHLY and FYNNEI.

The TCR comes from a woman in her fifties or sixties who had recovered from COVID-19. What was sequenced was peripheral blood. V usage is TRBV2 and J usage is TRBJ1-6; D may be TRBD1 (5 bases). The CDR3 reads CASRAGTHSPLHF. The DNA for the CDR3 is TGTGCCAGCAGAGCGGGGACCCATTCACCCCTCCACTTT.